This T cell receptor beta chain comes out of a study of cytomegalovirus exposure and HLA in healthy donors. Primers: 60 Vbeta forward and 13 Jbeta reverse. The data were produced by immunoSEQ multiplex PCR, yet TCRdb's version contains in-frame clones alone and is incomplete. The sample records 70,000 or so clones, around 61% being singletons. There are 14 residues in the CDR3. Trimming took 5 bases from V and 2 from J, leaving 12 bases between them. Germline assignment: CDR1 LNHDA and CDR2 SQIVND (reference sequence). The sample holds a few counts of this clone. Sequenced: PBMCs. The source is a woman in her forties or fifties in good health and CMV-seronegative. This rearrangement joins TRBV19 to TRBJ1-1, with D possibly matching TRBD1 (6 bases). The CDR3 here is CASSQNRVNTEAFF. Here the CDR3 DNA reads TGTGCCAGTAGTCAGAACAGGGTCAACACTGAAGCTTTCTTT.